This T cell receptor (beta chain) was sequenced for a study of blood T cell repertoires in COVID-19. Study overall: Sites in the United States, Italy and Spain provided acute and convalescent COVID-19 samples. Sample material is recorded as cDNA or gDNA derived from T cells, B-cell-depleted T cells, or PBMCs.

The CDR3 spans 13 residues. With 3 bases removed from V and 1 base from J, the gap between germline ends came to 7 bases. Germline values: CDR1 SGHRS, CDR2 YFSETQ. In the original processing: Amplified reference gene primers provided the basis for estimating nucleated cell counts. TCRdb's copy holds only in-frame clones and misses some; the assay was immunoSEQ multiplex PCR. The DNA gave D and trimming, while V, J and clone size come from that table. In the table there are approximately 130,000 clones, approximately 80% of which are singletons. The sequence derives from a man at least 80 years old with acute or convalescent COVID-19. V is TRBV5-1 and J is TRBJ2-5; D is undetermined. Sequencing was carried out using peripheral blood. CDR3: CASSSASQETQYF. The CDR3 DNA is TGCGCCAGCAGCTCCGCGTCCCAAGAGACCCAGTACTTC.